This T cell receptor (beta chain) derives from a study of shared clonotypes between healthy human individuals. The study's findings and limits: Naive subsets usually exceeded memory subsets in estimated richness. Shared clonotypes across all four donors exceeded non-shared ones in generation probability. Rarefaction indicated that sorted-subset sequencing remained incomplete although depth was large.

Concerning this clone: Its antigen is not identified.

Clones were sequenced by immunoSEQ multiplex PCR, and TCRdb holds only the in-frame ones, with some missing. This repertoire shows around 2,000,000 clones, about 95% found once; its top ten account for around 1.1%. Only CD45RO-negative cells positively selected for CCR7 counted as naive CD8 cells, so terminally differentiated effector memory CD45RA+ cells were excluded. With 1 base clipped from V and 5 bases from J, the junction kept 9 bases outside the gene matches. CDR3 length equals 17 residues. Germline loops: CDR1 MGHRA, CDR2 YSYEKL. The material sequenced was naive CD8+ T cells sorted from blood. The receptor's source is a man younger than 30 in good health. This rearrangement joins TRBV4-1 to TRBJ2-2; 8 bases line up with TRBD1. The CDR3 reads CASSQGLQGAGTGELFF. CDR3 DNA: TGCGCCAGCAGCCAAGGTCTTCAGGGGGCAGGGACCGGGGAGCTGTTTTTT.